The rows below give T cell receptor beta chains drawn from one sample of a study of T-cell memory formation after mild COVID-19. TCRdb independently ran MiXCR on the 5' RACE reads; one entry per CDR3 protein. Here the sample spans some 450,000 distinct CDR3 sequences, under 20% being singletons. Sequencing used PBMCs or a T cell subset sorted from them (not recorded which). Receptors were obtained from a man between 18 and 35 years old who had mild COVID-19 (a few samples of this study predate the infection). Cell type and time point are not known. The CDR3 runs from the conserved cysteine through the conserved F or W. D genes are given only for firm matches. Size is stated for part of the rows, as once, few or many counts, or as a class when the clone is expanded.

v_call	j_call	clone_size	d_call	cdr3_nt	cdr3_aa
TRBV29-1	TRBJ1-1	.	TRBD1	TGCAGCGTTCGAAAGGGGGACAGAGTTATGAACACTGAAGCTTTCTTT	CSVRKGDRVMNTEAFF
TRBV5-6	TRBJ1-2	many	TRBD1	TGTGCCAGCAACGCACGGACAGGCGCCTATGGCTACACCTTC	CASNARTGAYGYTF
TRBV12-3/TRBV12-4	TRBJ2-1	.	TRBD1	TGTGCCAGCAGTTTCGGGACAGGGAGGAATGAGCAGTTCTTC	CASSFGTGRNEQFF
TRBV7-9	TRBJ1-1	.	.	TGTGCCAGCAGCTTAGTACAGAGTCTGAACACTGAAGCTTTCTTT	CASSLVQSLNTEAFF
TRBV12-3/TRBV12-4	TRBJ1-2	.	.	TGTGCCAGCAGTTTAGACTCGTGGACGCGACACCATGGCTACACCTTC	CASSLDSWTRHHGYTF
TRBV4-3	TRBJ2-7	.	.	TGCGCCAGCAGCGAAGCGGACGTAAGCTCCTACGAGCAGTACTTC	CASSEADVSSYEQYF
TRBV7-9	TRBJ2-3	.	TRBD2	TGTGCCAGCAGCTTGGAGGTTTTACTAGCGGGAGACACAGATACGCAGTATTTT	CASSLEVLLAGDTDTQYF
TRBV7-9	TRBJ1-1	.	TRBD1	TGTGCCAGCAACAGTTGGGGACAGATGAACACTGAAGCTTTCTTT	CASNSWGQMNTEAFF
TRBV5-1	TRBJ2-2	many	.	TGCGCCAGCAGCTTAACCGTACATGAAACCGGGGAGCTGTTTTTT	CASSLTVHETGELFF
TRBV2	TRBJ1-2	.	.	TGTGCCAGCAGGACCCTCGCAGGACTCGACAGGAATGGCTACACCTTC	CASRTLAGLDRNGYTF